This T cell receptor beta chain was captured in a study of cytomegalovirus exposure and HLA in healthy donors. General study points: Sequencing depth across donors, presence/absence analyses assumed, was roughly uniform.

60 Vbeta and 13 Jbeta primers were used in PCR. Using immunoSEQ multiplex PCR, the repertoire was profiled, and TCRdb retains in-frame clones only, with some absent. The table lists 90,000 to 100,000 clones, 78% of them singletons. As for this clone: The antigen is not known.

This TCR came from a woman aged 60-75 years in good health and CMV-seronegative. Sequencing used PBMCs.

This CDR3 reads CASSQPTRSSYNEQFF. CDR3 in DNA: TGCGCCAGCAGCCAACCCACTAGAAGCTCCTACAATGAGCAGTTCTTC. The chain links TRBV4-1 to TRBJ2-1; weak D call: TRBD2 (5 bases). Trimming left V 2 bases short and J 0 bases short, with 11 bases between. The CDR3 has 16 residues. From germline, CDR1 is MGHRA and CDR2 YSYEKL.